The 11 T cell receptor beta chains below all came from one sample that was sequenced in a study of blood T cell repertoires in COVID-19. Method: immunoSEQ multiplex PCR; TCRdb's copy keeps in-frame clones and lacks some. The sample shows fewer than 350,000 clones, 80% to 90% of them seen only once. Sample: peripheral blood. The receptors were sampled from a man between 25 and 39 years old with COVID-19, enrolled during active disease.

The chain couples TRBV18 to TRBJ2-2, with 9 positions matching TRBD1. The CDR3 covers 15 residues. Trimming at V came to 3 bases and at J to 6 bases, leaving 5 bases not matched to a gene. The germline gives CDR1 KGHSH, CDR2 LQKENI. CDR3 sequence: CASSPRTGVAGELFF. CDR3 DNA: TGTGCCAGCTCACCCCGGACAGGGGTGGCCGGGGAGCTGTTTTTT. The variable domain in full, completed from reference TRBV18 and TRBJ2-2, reads NAGVMQNPRHLVRRRGQEARLRCSPMKGHSHVYWYRQLPEEGLKFMVYLQKENIIDESGMPKERFSAEFPKEGPSILRIQQVVRGDSAAYFCASSPRTGVAGELFFGEGSRLTVL.

In DNA, the CDR3 is TGTGCCAGCAGCCCGAGGCAGAACACTGAAGCTTTCTTT. Encoded protein: CASSPRQNTEAFF. The chain recombines TRBV3-1 (or the pseudogene TRBV3-2) with TRBJ1-1, with D uncertain. This CDR3 spans 13 amino acids. Per the germline V gene, CDR1 is LGHDT and CDR2 is YNNKEL (reference sequence). V shed 4 bases and J shed 1 base, with 7 bases lying between them.

The chain employs TRBV29-1 and TRBJ1-4; 10 positions agree with TRBD1. Germline V CDR1 and CDR2: SQVTM, ANQGSEA. The CDR3 sequence is 13 residues long. The ends lost 6 bases at V and 6 bases at J; junction bases unmatched: 4. The CDR3 spells CSVTGTGDEKLFF. CDR3 coding DNA: TGCAGCGTCACCGGGACAGGGGATGAAAAACTGTTTTTT. The complete variable domain, with remaining parts taken from reference TRBV29-1 and TRBJ1-4, reads SAVISQKPSRDICQRGTSLTIQCQVDSQVTMMFWYRQQPGQSLTLIATANQGSEATYESGFVIDKFPISRPNLTFSTLTVSNMSPEDSSIYLCSVTGTGDEKLFFGSGTQLSVL.

This chain connects TRBV6-6 to TRBJ2-7; D might be TRBD1 or TRBD2, each matching 6 bases. The CDR3 covers 14 residues. Germline CDR1 reads MNHNY; CDR2 reads SVGAGI (reference sequence). V lost 5 bases and J 3 bases, leaving 14 bases between the germline ends. The CDR3 DNA sequence: TGTGCCAGCAGTCGGGGGACATACGACTACGAGCAGTACTTC. Translating gives CASSRGTYDYEQYF.

The CDR3 DNA reads TGTGCCAGCAGCCGGGGGGGACCTCCGGCCGTAGAGACCCAGTACTTC. Its protein is CASSRGGPPAVETQYF. The chain couples TRBV3-1 (or the pseudogene TRBV3-2) to TRBJ2-5, with 7 nucleotides matching TRBD2. The CDR3 consists of 16 residues. The junction had 12 bases not matched to a gene; V was cut back by 4 bases and J by 4 bases. Germline values: CDR1 LGHDT, CDR2 YNNKEL (reference sequence).

The V call is TRBV9, the J call TRBJ2-1; 10 bases match TRBD2. Germline V gives CDR1 SGDLS, CDR2 YYNGEE. Germline trimming cut 3 bases from V and 2 bases from J; bases unmatched to any gene: 8. The CDR3 has 17 amino acids. The CDR3 coding sequence is TGTGCCAGCAGCGCTAGCGGGAGTATTAAAGCCTACAATGAGCAGTTCTTC. It specifies CASSASGSIKAYNEQFF.

The count of this clone is one. The chain recombines TRBV24-1 with TRBJ2-1; D is possibly TRBD1 (6 bases). V lost 10 bases to trimming and J lost 5 bases, with 23 bases between them. Germline V gives CDR1 KGHDR, CDR2 SFDVKD. The CDR3 consists of 16 residues. The CDR3 sequence: CATSNSGTPINNEQFF. As DNA, the CDR3 is TGTGCCACTTCCAACTCCGGGACACCAATAAACAATGAGCAGTTCTTC.

This sequence joins TRBV7-9 and TRBJ1-6, with 10 bases that match TRBD1. V was pared by 1 base and J by 0 bases, with 6 bases of the junction left unmatched. This CDR3 region has 19 residues. CDR1 is SEHNR and CDR2 is FQNEAQ in the germline V gene (reference sequence). The CDR3 DNA reads as TGTGCCAGCAGCTTAGTTGGGGGACAGGGGAACTCCTATAATTCACCCCTCCACTTT. Residues: CASSLVGGQGNSYNSPLHF.

The chain is built from TRBV28 and TRBJ2-7; 10 bases are a match to TRBD1. Germline V gene sequence: CDR1 MDHEN, CDR2 SYDVKM. The CDR3 extends over 12 amino acids. J was trimmed by 13 bases and V by 5 bases; bases with no gene match: 8. The CDR3 spells CASSPGTGVYYF. CDR3 DNA sequence: TGTGCCAGCAGTCCCGGGACAGGGGTATACTACTTC.

V usage is TRBV7-2 and J usage is TRBJ2-3; 13 positions match TRBD2. The germline gives CDR1 SGHTA, CDR2 FQGNSA. The CDR3 is 15 residues long. The J segment lost 6 bases and the V segment lost 2 bases, leaving 2 bases of the junction unmatched. The CDR3 loop is CASSLLLAGGDTQYF. The CDR3 nucleotides read TGTGCCAGCAGCTTATTACTAGCGGGGGGGGATACGCAGTATTTT.

The rearrangement uses TRBV27 and TRBJ2-1; 9 bases are a match to TRBD1. The CDR3 extends over 15 amino acids. The junction had 15 bases not matched to a gene; V was cut back by 6 bases and J by 12 bases. The germline V gene encodes CDR1 MNHEY and CDR2 SMNVEV (reference sequence). CDR3 nucleotide sequence: TGTGCCAGCAGCTTACTTAGACAGGGGGACCGTGGGCAGTTCTTC. It codes for CASSLLRQGDRGQFF.